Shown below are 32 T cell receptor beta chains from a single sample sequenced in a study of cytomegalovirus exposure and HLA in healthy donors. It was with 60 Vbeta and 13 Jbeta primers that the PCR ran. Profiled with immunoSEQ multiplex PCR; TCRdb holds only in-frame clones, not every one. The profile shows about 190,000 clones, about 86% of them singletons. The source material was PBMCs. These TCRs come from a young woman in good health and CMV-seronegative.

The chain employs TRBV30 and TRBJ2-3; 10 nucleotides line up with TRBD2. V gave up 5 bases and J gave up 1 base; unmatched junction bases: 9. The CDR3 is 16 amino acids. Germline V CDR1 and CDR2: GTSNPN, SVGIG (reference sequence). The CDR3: CAWAPSSGGGTDTQYF. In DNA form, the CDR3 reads TGTGCCTGGGCACCCTCTAGCGGGGGAGGCACAGATACGCAGTATTTT.

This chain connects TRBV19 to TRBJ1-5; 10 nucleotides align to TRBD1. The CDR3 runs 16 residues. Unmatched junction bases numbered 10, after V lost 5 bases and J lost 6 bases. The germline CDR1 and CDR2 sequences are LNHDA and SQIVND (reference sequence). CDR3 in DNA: TGTGCCAGTAGTCCCTCGGACAGGGGGTTGACTCAGCCCCAGCATTTT. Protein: CASSPSDRGLTQPQHF.

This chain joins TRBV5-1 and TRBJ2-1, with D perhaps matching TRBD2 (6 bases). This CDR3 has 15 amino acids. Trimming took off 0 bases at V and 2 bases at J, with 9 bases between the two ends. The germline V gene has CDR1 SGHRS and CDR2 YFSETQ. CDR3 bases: TGCGCCAGCAGCTTGGTCGGGAGTACCTACAATGAGCAGTTCTTC. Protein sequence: CASSLVGSTYNEQFF.

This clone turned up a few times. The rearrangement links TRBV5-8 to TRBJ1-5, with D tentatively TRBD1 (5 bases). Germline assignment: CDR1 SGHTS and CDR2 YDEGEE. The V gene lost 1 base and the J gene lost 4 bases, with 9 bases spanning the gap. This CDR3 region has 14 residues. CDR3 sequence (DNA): TGTGCCAGCAGCTTGCTGGACAAGAATCAGCCCCAGCATTTT. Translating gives CASSLLDKNQPQHF.

In DNA, the CDR3 is TGTGCCAGCAGCTCCAAAATTCAACCAGGTCGGGGTTACTACGAGCAGTACTTC. Protein sequence: CASSSKIQPGRGYYEQYF. V and J are TRBV11-2 and TRBJ2-5, with D possibly being TRBD2 (5 bases). The end of the DNA aligns better with TRBJ2-7, so the J call may be wrong. The germline gives CDR1 SGHAT, CDR2 FQNNGV. This CDR3 is built from 18 residues.

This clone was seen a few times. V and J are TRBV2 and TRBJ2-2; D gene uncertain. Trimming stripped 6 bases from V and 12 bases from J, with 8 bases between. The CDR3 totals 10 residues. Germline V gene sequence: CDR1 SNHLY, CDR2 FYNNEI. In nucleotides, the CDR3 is TGTGCCAGCAGGTTACAGAAGCTGTTTTTT. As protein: CASRLQKLFF.

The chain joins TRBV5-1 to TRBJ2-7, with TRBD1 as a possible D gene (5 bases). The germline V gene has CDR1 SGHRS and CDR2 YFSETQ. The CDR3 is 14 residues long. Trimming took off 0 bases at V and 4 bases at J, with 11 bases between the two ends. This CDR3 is CASSLEQAGYEQYF. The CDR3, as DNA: TGCGCCAGCAGCTTGGAGCAGGCAGGGTACGAGCAGTACTTC.

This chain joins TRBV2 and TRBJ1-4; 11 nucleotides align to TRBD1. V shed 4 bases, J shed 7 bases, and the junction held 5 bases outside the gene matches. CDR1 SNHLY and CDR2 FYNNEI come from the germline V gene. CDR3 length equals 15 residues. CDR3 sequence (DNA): TGTGCCAGCAGTGGGGGACAGGGGGACGGTGAAAAACTGTTTTTT. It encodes CASSGGQGDGEKLFF.

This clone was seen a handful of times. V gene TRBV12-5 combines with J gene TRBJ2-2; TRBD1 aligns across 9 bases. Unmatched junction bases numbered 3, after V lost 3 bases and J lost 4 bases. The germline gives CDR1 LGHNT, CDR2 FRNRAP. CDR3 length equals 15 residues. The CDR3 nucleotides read TGTGCTAGTGGTTTTGGGGACAGGGCCACCGGGGAGCTGTTTTTT. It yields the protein CASGFGDRATGELFF.

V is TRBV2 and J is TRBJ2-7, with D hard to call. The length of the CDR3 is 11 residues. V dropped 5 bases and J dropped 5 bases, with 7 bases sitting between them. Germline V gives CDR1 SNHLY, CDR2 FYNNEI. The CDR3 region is CASSPYDEQYF. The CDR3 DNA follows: TGTGCCAGCAGTCCCTATGACGAGCAGTACTTC. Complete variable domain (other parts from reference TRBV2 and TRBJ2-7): EPEVTQTPSHQVTQMGQEVILRCVPISNHLYFYWYRQILGQKVEFLVSFYNNEISEKSEIFDDQFSVERPDGSNFTLKIRSTKLEDSAMYFCASSPYDEQYFGPGTRLTVT.

The CDR3 here is CASSPTGTPETQYF. The CDR3 coding sequence is TGTGCCAGCAGCCCGACCGGGACTCCAGAGACCCAGTACTTC. This chain joins TRBV11-3 and TRBJ2-5; D may be TRBD2 (6 bases). V shed 5 bases and J shed 4 bases, with 14 bases lying between them. This CDR3 has 14 residues. Germline V gene sequence: CDR1 SGHNT, CDR2 YENEEA.

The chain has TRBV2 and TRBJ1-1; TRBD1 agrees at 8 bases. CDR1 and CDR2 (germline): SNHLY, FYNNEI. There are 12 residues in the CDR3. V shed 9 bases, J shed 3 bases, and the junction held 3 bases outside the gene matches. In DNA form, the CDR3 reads TGTGCCAGTAGACAGGGGCACACTGAAGCTTTCTTT. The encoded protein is CASRQGHTEAFF.

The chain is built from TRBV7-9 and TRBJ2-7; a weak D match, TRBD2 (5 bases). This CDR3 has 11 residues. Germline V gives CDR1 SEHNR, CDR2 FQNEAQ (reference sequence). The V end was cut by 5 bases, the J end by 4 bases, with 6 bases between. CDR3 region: CASSPGYEQYF. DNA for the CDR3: TGTGCCAGCAGCCCGGGATACGAGCAGTACTTC.

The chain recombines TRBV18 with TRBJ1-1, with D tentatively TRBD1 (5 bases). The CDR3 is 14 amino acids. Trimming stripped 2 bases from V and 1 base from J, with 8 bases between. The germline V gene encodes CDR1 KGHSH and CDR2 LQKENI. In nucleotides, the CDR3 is TGTGCCAGCTCACCATTTGACAGGAACACTGAAGCTTTCTTT. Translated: CASSPFDRNTEAFF.

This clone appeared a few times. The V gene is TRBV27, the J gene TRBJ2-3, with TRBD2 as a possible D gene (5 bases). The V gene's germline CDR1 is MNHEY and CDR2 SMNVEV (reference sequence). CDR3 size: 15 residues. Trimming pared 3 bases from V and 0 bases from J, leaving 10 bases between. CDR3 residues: CASSFIASSTDTQYF. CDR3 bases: TGTGCCAGCAGTTTTATAGCGTCTAGCACAGATACGCAGTATTTT.

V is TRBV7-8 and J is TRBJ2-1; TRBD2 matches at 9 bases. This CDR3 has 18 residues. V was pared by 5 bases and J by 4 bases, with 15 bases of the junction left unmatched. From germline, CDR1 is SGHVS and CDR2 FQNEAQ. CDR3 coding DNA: TGTGCCAGCAGCGGCAGAGGTGGTAGCGGGGGCCAATACAATGAGCAGTTCTTC. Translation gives CASSGRGGSGGQYNEQFF.

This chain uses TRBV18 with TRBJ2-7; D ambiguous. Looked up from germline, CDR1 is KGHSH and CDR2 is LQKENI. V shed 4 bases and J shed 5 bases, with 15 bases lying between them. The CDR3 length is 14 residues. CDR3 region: CASSLREESHEQYF. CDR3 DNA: TGTGCCAGCTCACTCAGAGAGGAGTCCCACGAGCAGTACTTC.

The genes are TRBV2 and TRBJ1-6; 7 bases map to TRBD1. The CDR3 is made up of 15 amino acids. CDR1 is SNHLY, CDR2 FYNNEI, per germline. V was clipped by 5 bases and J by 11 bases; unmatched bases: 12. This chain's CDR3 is CASSLPGTVPPPLHF. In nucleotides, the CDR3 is TGTGCCAGCAGTTTACCCGGGACAGTACCTCCACCCCTCCACTTT.

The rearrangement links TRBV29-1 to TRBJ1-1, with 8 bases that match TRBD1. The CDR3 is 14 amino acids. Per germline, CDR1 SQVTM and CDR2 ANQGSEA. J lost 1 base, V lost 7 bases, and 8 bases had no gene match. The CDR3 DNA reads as TGCAGCGCCACCCTTGGACAGGGGAACACTGAAGCTTTCTTT. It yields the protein CSATLGQGNTEAFF.

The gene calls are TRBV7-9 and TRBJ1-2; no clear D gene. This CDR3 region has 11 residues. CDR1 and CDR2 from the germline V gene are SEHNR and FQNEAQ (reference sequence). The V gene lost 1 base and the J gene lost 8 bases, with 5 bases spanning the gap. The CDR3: CASSLGSGYTF. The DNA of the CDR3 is TGTGCCAGCAGCTTAGGGAGCGGCTACACCTTC. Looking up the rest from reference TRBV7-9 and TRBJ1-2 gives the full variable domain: DTGVSQNPRHKITKRGQNVTFRCDPISEHNRLYWYRQTLGQGPEFLTYFQNEAQLEKSRLLSDRFSAERPKGSFSTLEIQRTEQGDSAMYLCASSLGSGYTFGSGTRLTVV.

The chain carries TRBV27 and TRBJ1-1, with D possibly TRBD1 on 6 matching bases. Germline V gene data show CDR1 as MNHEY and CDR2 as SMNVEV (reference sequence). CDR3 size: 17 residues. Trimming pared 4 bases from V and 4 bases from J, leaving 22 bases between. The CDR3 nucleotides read TGTGCCAGCAGTTCCGACAGGCGTCGATCGCACGGCACTGAAGCTTTCTTT. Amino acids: CASSSDRRRSHGTEAFF.

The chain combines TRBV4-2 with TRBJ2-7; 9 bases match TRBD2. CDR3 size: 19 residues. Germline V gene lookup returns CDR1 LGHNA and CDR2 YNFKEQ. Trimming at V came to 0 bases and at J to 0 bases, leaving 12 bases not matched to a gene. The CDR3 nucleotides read TGTGCCAGCAGCCAAGATCGCGGGAGGGGGGATTTTAGCTCCTACGAGCAGTACTTC. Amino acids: CASSQDRGRGDFSSYEQYF.

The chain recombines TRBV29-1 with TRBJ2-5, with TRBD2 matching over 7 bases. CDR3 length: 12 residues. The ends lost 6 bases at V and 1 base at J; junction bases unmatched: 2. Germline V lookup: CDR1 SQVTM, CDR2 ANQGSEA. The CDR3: CSVRLAQETQYF. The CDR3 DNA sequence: TGCAGCGTGAGACTAGCCCAAGAGACCCAGTACTTC.

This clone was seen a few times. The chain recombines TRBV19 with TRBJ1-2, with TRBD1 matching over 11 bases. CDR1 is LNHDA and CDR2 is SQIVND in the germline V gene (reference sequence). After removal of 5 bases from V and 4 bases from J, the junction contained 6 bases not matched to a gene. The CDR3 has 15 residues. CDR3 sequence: CASSVAGTGGYGYTF. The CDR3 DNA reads TGTGCCAGTAGTGTCGCCGGGACAGGGGGCTATGGCTACACCTTC.

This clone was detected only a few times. DNA for the CDR3: TGTGCCAGCTCACCTACCGGGACAGGGAACACTGAAGCTTTCTTT. Protein sequence: CASSPTGTGNTEAFF. The V and J genes are TRBV18 and TRBJ1-1; 8 bases match TRBD1. From germline, CDR1 is KGHSH and CDR2 LQKENI. This CDR3 contains 15 residues. Trimming cost V 3 bases and J 1 base; bases outside gene matches: 4.

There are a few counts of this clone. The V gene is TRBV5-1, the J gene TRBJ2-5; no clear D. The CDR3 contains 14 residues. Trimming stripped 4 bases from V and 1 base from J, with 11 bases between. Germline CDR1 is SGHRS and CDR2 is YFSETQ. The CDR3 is CASSLPDFQETQYF. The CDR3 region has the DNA TGCGCCAGCAGCCTACCCGACTTCCAAGAGACCCAGTACTTC.

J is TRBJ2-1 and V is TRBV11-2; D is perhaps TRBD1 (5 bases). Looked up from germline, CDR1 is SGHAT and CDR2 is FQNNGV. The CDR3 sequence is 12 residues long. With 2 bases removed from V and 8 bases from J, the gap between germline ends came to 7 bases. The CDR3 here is CASSLIGDEQFF. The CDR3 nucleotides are TGTGCCAGCAGCTTAATAGGGGATGAGCAGTTCTTC.

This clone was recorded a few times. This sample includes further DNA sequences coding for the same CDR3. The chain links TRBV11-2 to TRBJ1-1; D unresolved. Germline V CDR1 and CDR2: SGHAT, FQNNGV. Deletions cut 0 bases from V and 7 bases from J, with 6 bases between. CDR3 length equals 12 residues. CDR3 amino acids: CASSLEGSEAFF. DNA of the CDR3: TGTGCCAGCAGCTTAGAGGGCAGTGAAGCTTTCTTT.

CDR3 amino acids: CASSLLLASFPPYEQYF. The CDR3 DNA follows: TGTGCCAGTAGTCTCCTACTAGCGTCGTTCCCCCCCTACGAGCAGTACTTC. The chain joins TRBV19 to TRBJ2-7; 7 nucleotides match TRBD2. CDR3 length: 17 residues. Germline values: CDR1 LNHDA, CDR2 SQIVND (reference sequence). Trimming at V came to 5 bases and at J to 2 bases, leaving 15 bases not matched to a gene.

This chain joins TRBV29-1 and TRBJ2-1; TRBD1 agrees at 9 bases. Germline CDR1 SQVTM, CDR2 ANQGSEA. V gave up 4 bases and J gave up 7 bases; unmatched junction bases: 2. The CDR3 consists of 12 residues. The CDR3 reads CSVAQGANEQFF. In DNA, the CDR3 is TGCAGCGTTGCACAGGGGGCGAATGAGCAGTTCTTC.

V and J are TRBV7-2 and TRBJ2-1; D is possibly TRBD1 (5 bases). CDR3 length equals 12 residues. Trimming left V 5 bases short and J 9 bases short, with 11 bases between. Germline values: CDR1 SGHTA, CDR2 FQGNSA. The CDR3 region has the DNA TGTGCCAGCAGCGAGCAGGGCACTGAGCAGTTCTTC. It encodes CASSEQGTEQFF.

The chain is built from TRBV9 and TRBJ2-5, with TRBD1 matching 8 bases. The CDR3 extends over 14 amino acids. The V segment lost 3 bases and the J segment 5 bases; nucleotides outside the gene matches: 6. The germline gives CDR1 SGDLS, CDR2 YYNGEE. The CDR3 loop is CASSGQGQTETQYF. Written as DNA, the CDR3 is TGTGCCAGCAGCGGACAGGGGCAGACGGAGACCCAGTACTTC. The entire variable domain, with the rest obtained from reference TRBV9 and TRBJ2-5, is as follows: DSGVTQTPKHLITATGQRVTLRCSPRSGDLSVYWYQQSLDQGLQFLIQYYNGEERAKGNILERFSAQQFPDLHSELNLSSLELGDSALYFCASSGQGQTETQYFGPGTRLLVL.